Listed here are 14 T cell receptor beta chains from one sample, sequenced in a study of immune heterogeneity within non-small cell lung tumors. Multiplex PCR amplified the TCR beta CDR3 region. Its first round ran for about 10 cycles with 32 V and 13 J primers. From the multiplex PCR reads, TCRdb called clonotypes with MiXCR, one entry per CDR3 protein. The sample lists 1,200 or so distinct CDR3 sequences, under 55% occurring once. The template consisted of bulk tumor genomic DNA, with about 620 ng used per sample. Surgery yielded several widely spaced biopsies per primary tumor. The study enrolled patients with untreated, newly diagnosed non-small cell lung cancer who underwent curative surgery. The specimen was lung tumor tissue. These TCRs come from a man aged 55 to 70 with non-small cell lung cancer.

The chain recombines TRBV2 with TRBJ2-2, with D perhaps assigned TRBD1 or TRBD2 (5 bases each). The V end was cut by 8 bases, the J end by 4 bases, with 14 bases between. This CDR3 is 14 amino acids long. Germline values: CDR1 SNHLY, CDR2 FYNNEI. The CDR3 is CASSGQGGTGELFF. The CDR3 region has the DNA TGTGCCAGCTCGGGGCAGGGCGGCACCGGGGAGCTGTTTTTT.

The table lists this clonotype with a few counts. The gene calls are TRBV30 and TRBJ1-5, with a weak D call TRBD1 (5 bases). Germline V gene sequence: CDR1 GTSNPN, CDR2 SVGIG (reference sequence). Between the trimmed V and J ends, which lost 3 bases and 9 bases, there was a span of 18 bases. This CDR3 region has 14 residues. CDR3: CAWSVGDSGRPQHF. In nucleotides, the CDR3 is TGTGCCTGGAGCGTGGGGGATTCGGGTCGGCCCCAGCATTTT.

V gene TRBV12-3 or TRBV12-4 combines with J gene TRBJ1-2, with TRBD1 matching over 8 bases. This CDR3 contains 14 residues. J gave up 7 bases and V 5 bases, and 9 bases lay outside the gene matches. CDR3 coding DNA: TGTGCCAGCAGTCAGCAGGGGGCCCGAGGTGGCTACACCTTC. Translation gives CASSQQGARGGYTF.

This clonotype was recorded a few times. The chain couples TRBV20-1 to TRBJ2-5, with D perhaps given as TRBD1 or TRBD2 (5 bases each). Germline V gives CDR1 DFQATT, CDR2 SNEGSKA (reference sequence). The CDR3 length is 15 residues. Trimming shortened V by 0 bases and J by 1 base, and 12 bases separated the two germline ends. The CDR3 region is CSARDEGTLQETQYF. DNA of the CDR3: TGCAGTGCTAGAGATGAGGGGACCCTCCAAGAGACCCAGTACTTC.

The chain uses TRBV19 and TRBJ2-3; D is perhaps TRBD1 or TRBD2 (6 bases each). The germline V and J ends were trimmed by 3 bases and 2 bases, with 18 bases remaining between them. This CDR3 is 17 amino acids long. Germline V gives CDR1 LNHDA, CDR2 SQIVND (reference sequence). In DNA form, the CDR3 reads TGTGCCAGTAGTATTAGGAAGGATTGGGGGGCCACAGATACGCAGTATTTT. Residues: CASSIRKDWGATDTQYF.

The rearrangement uses TRBV18 and TRBJ1-1, with TRBD1 identical over 7 bases. Trimming at V came to 4 bases and at J to 1 base, leaving 3 bases not matched to a gene. CDR1 and CDR2 from the germline V gene are KGHSH and LQKENI. The CDR3 consists of 14 residues. CDR3: CASSQNRGNTEAFF. The CDR3, as DNA: TGTGCCAGCTCACAGAACAGGGGGAACACTGAAGCTTTCTTT. The complete variable domain, with remaining parts taken from reference TRBV18 and TRBJ1-1, reads NAGVMQNPRHLVRRRGQEARLRCSPMKGHSHVYWYRQLPEEGLKFMVYLQKENIIDESGMPKERFSAEFPKEGPSILRIQQVVRGDSAAYFCASSQNRGNTEAFFGQGTRLTVV.

CDR3 amino acids: CSAHTTFSYEQYF. The CDR3 coding sequence is TGCAGTGCTCACACAACTTTCTCCTACGAGCAGTACTTC. The chain has TRBV20-1 and TRBJ2-7; D is undetermined. The CDR3 length is 13 residues. V lost 5 bases to trimming and J lost 0 bases, with 11 bases between them. Per germline, CDR1 DFQATT and CDR2 SNEGSKA (reference sequence).

V is TRBV5-1 and J is TRBJ2-1; 8 bases are a match to TRBD2. With 0 bases clipped from V and 4 bases from J, the junction kept 9 bases outside the gene matches. The CDR3 sequence is 17 residues long. In germline, CDR1 is SGHRS, CDR2 YFSETQ. The CDR3 coding sequence is TGCGCCAGCAGCTTGGCCTATACGGGAGGGCCTTACAATGAGCAGTTCTTC. Translating it yields CASSLAYTGGPYNEQFF.

V usage is TRBV24-1 and J usage is TRBJ2-2, with 9 nucleotides matching TRBD1. The CDR3 is 16 residues long. Germline CDR1 reads KGHDR; CDR2 reads SFDVKD. The V and J ends lost 3 bases and 4 bases, in that order; junction bases with no gene match: 5. CDR3 in DNA: TGTGCCACCAGTGATCCGGGACAGGGTACCACCGGGGAGCTGTTTTTT. It codes for CATSDPGQGTTGELFF.

This clonotype was detected only a few times. The rearrangement joins TRBV3-1 to TRBJ1-4; tentative D call: TRBD1 (5 bases). Trimming removed 1 base from V and 7 bases from J, with 7 bases in between. Per germline, CDR1 LGHDT and CDR2 YNNKEL (reference sequence). This CDR3 comprises 13 residues. CDR3 in amino acids: CASSQGGVEKLFF. For the CDR3, the DNA is TGTGCCAGCAGCCAAGGGGGGGTTGAAAAACTGTTTTTT. Combining the CDR3 with reference TRBV3-1 and TRBJ1-4 gives the whole variable domain DTAVSQTPKYLVTQMGNDKSIKCEQNLGHDTMYWYKQDSKKFLKIMFSYNNKELIINETVPNRFSPKSPDKAHLNLHINSLELGDSAVYFCASSQGGVEKLFFGSGTQLSVL.

This clonotype has only a few counts. This chain uses TRBV6-4 with TRBJ2-3, with 7 bases lining up with TRBD2. The germline V gene has CDR1 MRHNA and CDR2 SNTAGT. V dropped 0 bases and J dropped 4; count of bases not matched to a gene: 4. CDR3 length: 15 residues. The DNA for the CDR3 is TGTGCCAGCAGTGACTCGAGTGGGAGGGCAGATACGCAGTATTTT. Residues: CASSDSSGRADTQYF.

A remark on this clonotype: The junction departs from the called germline gene at one end, perhaps through a read error. V gene TRBV7-7 combines with J gene TRBJ2-5; D possibly corresponds to TRBD1 (5 bases). The CDR3 covers 15 residues. The germline CDR1 and CDR2 sequences are SSHAT and FNYEAQ (reference sequence). The CDR3 spells CASSLESREGETQYF. The CDR3 DNA follows: TGTGCTAGCAGCTTAGAATCCAGGGAAGGGGAGACCCAGTACTTC. Using reference TRBV7-7 and TRBJ2-5 for the parts outside the CDR3, the full variable domain is GAGVSQSPRYKVTKRGQDVTLRCDPISSHATLYWYQQALGQGPEFLTYFNYEAQPDKSGLPSDRFSAERPEGSISTLTIQRTEQRDSAMYRCASSLESREGETQYFGPGTRLLVL.

J is TRBJ2-1 and V is TRBV11-2; D possibly corresponds to TRBD1 (5 bases). Per germline, CDR1 SGHAT and CDR2 FQNNGV. CDR3 length: 13 amino acids. The ends were cut back, 0 bases at V and 8 bases at J, with 8 bases in the middle. The CDR3 nucleotides are TGTGCCAGCAGCTTAGAAAGGGGCGATGAGCAGTTCTTC. This sequence encodes CASSLERGDEQFF.

This clonotype was counted only a few times. The J gene is TRBJ2-1, the V gene TRBV7-9; D is undetermined. Deletions cut 3 bases from V and 7 bases from J, with 16 bases between. Germline V CDR1 and CDR2: SEHNR, FQNEAQ (reference sequence). CDR3 length: 15 amino acids. CDR3 region: CASSFSTLQLNEQFF. The CDR3 coding sequence is TGTGCCAGCAGCTTTAGCACTCTTCAACTTAATGAGCAGTTCTTC.